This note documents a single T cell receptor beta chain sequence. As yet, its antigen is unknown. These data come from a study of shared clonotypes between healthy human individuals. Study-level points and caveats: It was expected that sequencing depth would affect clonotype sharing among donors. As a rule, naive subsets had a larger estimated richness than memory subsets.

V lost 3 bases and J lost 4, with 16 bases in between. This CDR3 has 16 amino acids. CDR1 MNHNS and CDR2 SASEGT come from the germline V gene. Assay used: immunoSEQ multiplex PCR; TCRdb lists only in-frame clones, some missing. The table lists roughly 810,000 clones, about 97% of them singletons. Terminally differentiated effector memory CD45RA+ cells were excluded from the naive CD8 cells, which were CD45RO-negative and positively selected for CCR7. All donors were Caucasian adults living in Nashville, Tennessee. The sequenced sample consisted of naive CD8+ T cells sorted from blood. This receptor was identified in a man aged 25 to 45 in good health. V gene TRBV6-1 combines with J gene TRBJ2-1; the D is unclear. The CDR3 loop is CASSDSFGRRYNEQFF. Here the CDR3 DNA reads TGTGCCAGCAGTGATTCGTTCGGGCGCAGATACAATGAGCAGTTCTTC.